The entry below describes one T cell receptor (beta chain). Original analysis: Amplified reference gene primers provided the basis for estimating nucleated cell counts. TCRdb's copy holds only in-frame clones and misses some; the assay was immunoSEQ multiplex PCR. Clonal size and the V and J genes are those of that table, whereas D and trimming came from the DNA. The table records approximately 61,000 clones, 70% to 85% of them present only once. These data belong to a study of blood T cell repertoires in COVID-19. Study summary: Acute-phase and convalescent COVID-19 samples originated in the United States, Italy and Spain. T cells, B-cell-depleted T cells, or PBMCs supplied cDNA or gDNA.

The CDR3 runs 11 residues. V was trimmed by 3 bases and J by 9 bases, leaving 11 bases between them. In germline, CDR1 is DFQATT, CDR2 SNEGSKA (reference sequence). This sequence joins TRBV20-1 and TRBJ1-1; D is undetermined. The sequencing sample was made of peripheral blood. This sequence originates from a woman in her sixties or seventies with acute or convalescent COVID-19. The CDR3 here is CSARRALQAFF. CDR3 in DNA: TGCAGTGCTAGGAGGGCCCTTCAAGCTTTCTTT.